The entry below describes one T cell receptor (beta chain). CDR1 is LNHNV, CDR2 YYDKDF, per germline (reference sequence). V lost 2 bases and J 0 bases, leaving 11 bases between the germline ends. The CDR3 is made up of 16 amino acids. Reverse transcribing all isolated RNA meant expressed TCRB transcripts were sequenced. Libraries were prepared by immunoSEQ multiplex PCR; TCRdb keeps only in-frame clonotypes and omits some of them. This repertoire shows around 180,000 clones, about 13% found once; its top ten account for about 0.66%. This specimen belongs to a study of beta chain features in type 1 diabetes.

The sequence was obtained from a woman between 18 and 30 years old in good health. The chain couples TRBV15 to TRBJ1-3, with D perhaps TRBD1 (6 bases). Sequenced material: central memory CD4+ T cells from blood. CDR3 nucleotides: TGTGCCACCAGCAGAAGACGAGGGGGCTCTGGAAACACCATATATTTT. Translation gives CATSRRRGGSGNTIYF.